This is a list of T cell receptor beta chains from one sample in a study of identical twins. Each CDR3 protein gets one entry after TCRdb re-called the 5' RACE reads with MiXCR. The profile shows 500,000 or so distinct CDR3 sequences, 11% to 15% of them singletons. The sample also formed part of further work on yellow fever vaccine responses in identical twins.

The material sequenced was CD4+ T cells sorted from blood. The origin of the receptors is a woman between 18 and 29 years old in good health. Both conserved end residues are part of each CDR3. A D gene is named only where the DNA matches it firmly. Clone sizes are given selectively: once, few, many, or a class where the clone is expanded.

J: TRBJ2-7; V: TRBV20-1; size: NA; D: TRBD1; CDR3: CSALARGLYEQYF; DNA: TGCAGTGCCCTTGCGAGGGGGCTCTACGAGCAGTACTTC
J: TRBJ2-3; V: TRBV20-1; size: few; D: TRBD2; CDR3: CSAREVTSGSTDTQYF; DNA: TGCAGTGCTAGAGAGGTGACTAGCGGGAGCACAGATACGCAGTATTTT
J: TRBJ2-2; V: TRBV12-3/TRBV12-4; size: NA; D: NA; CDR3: CASSFGQTNTGELFF; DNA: TGTGCCAGCAGTTTCGGACAGACCAACACCGGGGAGCTGTTTTTT
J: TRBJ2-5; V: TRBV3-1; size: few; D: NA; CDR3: CASSQAVGGTQETQYF; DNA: TGTGCCAGCAGCCAAGCCGTAGGGGGGACCCAAGAGACCCAGTACTTC
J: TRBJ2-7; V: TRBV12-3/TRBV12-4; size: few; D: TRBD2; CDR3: CASSRGLHEQYF; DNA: TGTGCCAGCAGCCGGGGACTACACGAGCAGTACTTC
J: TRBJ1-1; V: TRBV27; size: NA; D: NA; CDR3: CASSFRGVDTEAFF; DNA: TGTGCCAGCAGTTTCAGAGGGGTTGACACTGAAGCTTTCTTT
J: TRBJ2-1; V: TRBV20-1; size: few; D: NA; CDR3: CRGGITSSYNEQFF; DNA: TGCAGGGGTGGGATCACAAGCTCCTACAATGAGCAGTTCTTC
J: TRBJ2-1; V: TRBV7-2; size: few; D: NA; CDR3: CASSLSREINEQFF; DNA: TGTGCCAGCAGCTTAAGCCGGGAAATTAATGAGCAGTTCTTC
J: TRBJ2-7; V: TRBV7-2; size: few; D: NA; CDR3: CASSPERGEQYF; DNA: TGTGCCAGCAGCCCCGAAAGGGGTGAGCAGTACTTC
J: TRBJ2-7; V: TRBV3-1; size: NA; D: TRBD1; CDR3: CASSHRDRPTYEQYF; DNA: TGTGCCAGCAGCCATCGGGACAGGCCGACCTACGAGCAGTACTTC
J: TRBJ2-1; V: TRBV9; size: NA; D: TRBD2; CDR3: CASSVAPVGLAANEQFF; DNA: TGTGCCAGCAGCGTAGCCCCCGTTGGGCTAGCGGCCAATGAGCAGTTCTTC
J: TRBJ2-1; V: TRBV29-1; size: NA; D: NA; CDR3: CSVVLGMGGSYEQFF; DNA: TGCAGCGTTGTATTGGGGATGGGGGGTAGTTACGAGCAGTTCTTC
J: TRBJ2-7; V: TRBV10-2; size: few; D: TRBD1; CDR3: CASTGTGGYEQYF; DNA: TGCGCCAGTACCGGGACAGGGGGATACGAGCAGTACTTC
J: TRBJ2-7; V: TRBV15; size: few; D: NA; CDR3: CATSRGLGGSYEQYF; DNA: TGTGCCACCAGCAGGGGGTTGGGCGGATCCTACGAGCAGTACTTC
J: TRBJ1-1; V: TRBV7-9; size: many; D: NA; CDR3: CASRVDRSNTEAFF; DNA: TGTGCCAGCAGGGTAGACAGATCTAACACTGAAGCTTTCTTT
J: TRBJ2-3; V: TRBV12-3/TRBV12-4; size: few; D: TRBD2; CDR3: CASTDATSASSTDTQYF; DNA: TGTGCCAGCACCGACGCGACTAGCGCTTCTAGCACAGATACGCAGTATTTT
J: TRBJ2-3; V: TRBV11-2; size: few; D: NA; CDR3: CASSLGVLRGSTDTQYF; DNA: TGTGCCAGCAGCTTAGGGGTATTGAGGGGGAGCACAGATACGCAGTATTTT
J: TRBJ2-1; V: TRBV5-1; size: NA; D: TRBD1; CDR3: CASSWGQGAYNEQFF; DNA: TGCGCCAGCAGCTGGGGGCAGGGGGCCTACAATGAGCAGTTCTTC
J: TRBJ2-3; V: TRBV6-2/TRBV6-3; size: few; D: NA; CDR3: CASSSGTTTNTQYF; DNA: TGTGCCAGCAGTTCCGGGACCACCACTAATACGCAGTATTTT
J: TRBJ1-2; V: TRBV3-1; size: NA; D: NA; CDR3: CASSQEGRNYGYTF; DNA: TGTGCCAGCAGCCAAGAGGGCAGAAACTATGGCTACACCTTC